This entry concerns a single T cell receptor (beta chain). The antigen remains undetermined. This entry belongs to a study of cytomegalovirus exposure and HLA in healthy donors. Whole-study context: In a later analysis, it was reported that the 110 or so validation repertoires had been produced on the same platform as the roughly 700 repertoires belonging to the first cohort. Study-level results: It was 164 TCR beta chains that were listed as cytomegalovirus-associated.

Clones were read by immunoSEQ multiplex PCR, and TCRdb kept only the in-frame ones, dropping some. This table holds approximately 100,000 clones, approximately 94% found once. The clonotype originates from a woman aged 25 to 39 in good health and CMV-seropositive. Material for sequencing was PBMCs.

Here the CDR3 DNA reads TGTGCCAGTAGTCCAAAATCTACGGTCACTGAAGCTTTCTTT. Protein: CASSPKSTVTEAFF. The chain combines TRBV19 with TRBJ1-1; the D is unclear. In germline, CDR1 is LNHDA, CDR2 SQIVND (reference sequence). The CDR3 covers 14 residues. V dropped 5 bases and J dropped 4 bases, with 14 bases sitting between them.